One sample yielded the 14 T cell receptor beta chains listed below, sequenced in a study of T cell responses to AZD1222 COVID-19 vaccine. Profiling relied on immunoSEQ multiplex PCR, and the TCRdb table lists in-frame clones only, not all of them. The table has 75,000 to 100,000 clones, 88% seen once. The specimen comprised peripheral blood, sampled on day 0 of AZD1222 vaccination. The receptors derive from an adult in good health.

CDR3 nucleotides: TGCGCCAGCAGCCAAGATCTTGGCGGGAGTTTTCTTGAGCAGTTCTTC. This translates into CASSQDLGGSFLEQFF. The chain uses TRBV4-3 and TRBJ2-1, with TRBD2 matching over 7 bases. Germline CDR1 reads LGHNA; CDR2 reads YSLEER. The CDR3 sequence is 16 residues long. V shed 0 bases and J 9 bases; nucleotides not matched to a gene: 11.

This clone turned up a few times. The V and J genes are TRBV6-2 or TRBV6-3 and TRBJ2-2, with TRBD2 as a possible D gene (5 bases). Germline loops: CDR1 MNHEY, CDR2 SVGEGT. This CDR3 contains 14 residues. Trimming shortened V by 4 bases and J by 2 bases, and 8 bases separated the two germline ends. The CDR3 DNA is TGTGCCAGCAGTTTACTAGATAACACCGGGGAGCTGTTTTTT. Protein product: CASSLLDNTGELFF.

In this sample, this clone turned up a few times. In the same sample, other DNA sequences code for this CDR3. This chain links TRBV19 with TRBJ1-1, with 7 bases aligning to TRBD1. With 3 bases clipped from V and 1 base from J, the junction kept 2 bases outside the gene matches. The CDR3 is made up of 14 amino acids. Germline CDR1 reads LNHDA; CDR2 reads SQIVND (reference sequence). The CDR3 coding sequence is TGTGCCAGTAGTATCGGGACAGCGAACACTGAAGCTTTCTTT. Encoded protein: CASSIGTANTEAFF.

This chain links TRBV6-1 with TRBJ2-7; D gene ambiguous. The CDR3 runs to 15 residues. The ends were cut back, 2 bases at V and 0 bases at J, with 11 bases in the middle. Germline values: CDR1 MNHNS, CDR2 SASEGT. CDR3 in DNA: TGTGCCAGCAGTGAAAATGGCAGGAGCTCCTACGAGCAGTACTTC. Translating it yields CASSENGRSSYEQYF.

This clone occurred a few times. The chain joins TRBV28 to TRBJ1-1, with 7 nucleotides matching TRBD1. Trimming cost V 7 bases and J 7 bases; bases outside gene matches: 15. The germline gives CDR1 MDHEN, CDR2 SYDVKM. The CDR3 is 15 residues long. CDR3 sequence reads: CASTPLTGKYSEAFF. DNA for the CDR3: TGTGCCAGCACCCCACTGACAGGGAAGTACAGTGAAGCTTTCTTT.

The J gene is TRBJ1-4, the V gene TRBV5-1; the D gene is possibly TRBD1 (6 bases). Germline V CDR1 and CDR2: SGHRS, YFSETQ. The CDR3 is made up of 18 amino acids. The ends were cut back, 0 bases at V and 2 bases at J, with 17 bases in the middle. The CDR3 protein is CASSLDPGQRFTNEKLFF. The CDR3 DNA sequence: TGCGCCAGCAGCTTGGACCCCGGACAGAGGTTCACTAATGAAAAACTGTTTTTT. Combining the CDR3 with reference TRBV5-1 and TRBJ1-4 gives the whole variable domain KAGVTQTPRYLIKTRGQQVTLSCSPISGHRSVSWYQQTPGQGLQFLFEYFSETQRNKGNFPGRFSGRQFSNSRSEMNVSTLELGDSALYLCASSLDPGQRFTNEKLFFGSGTQLSVL.

This clone was counted only a few times. The chain is built from TRBV5-1 and TRBJ2-7; TRBD2 aligns across 13 bases. The CDR3 runs 15 residues. Per the germline V gene, CDR1 is SGHRS and CDR2 is YFSETQ. With 4 bases clipped from V and 7 bases from J, the junction kept 8 bases outside the gene matches. The CDR3 is CASSPGLAGAQEQYF. Here the CDR3 DNA reads TGCGCCAGCAGCCCTGGACTAGCGGGAGCACAAGAGCAGTACTTC.

The CDR3 sequence is CASSFRAVNNSPLHF. The CDR3 region has the DNA TGTGCCAGCAGTTTTCGTGCGGTAAATAATTCACCCCTCCACTTT. The rearrangement links TRBV28 to TRBJ1-6; no definite D call. Trimming shortened V by 3 bases and J by 5 bases, and 11 bases separated the two germline ends. Germline V lookup: CDR1 MDHEN, CDR2 SYDVKM. The CDR3 consists of 15 residues. The variable domain in full, with the rest retrieved from reference TRBV28 and TRBJ1-6, is DVKVTQSSRYLVKRTGEKVFLECVQDMDHENMFWYRQDPGLGLRLIYFSYDVKMKEKGDIPEGYSVSREKKERFSLILESASTNQTSMYLCASSFRAVNNSPLHFGNGTRLTVT.

In this sample, this clone turned up a few times. The rearrangement uses TRBV29-1 and TRBJ1-1, with D maybe TRBD1 (5 bases). V gave up 3 bases and J gave up 11 bases, with 19 bases separating them. This CDR3 comprises 13 residues. Per germline, CDR1 SQVTM and CDR2 ANQGSEA. CDR3 in amino acids: CSVDDRNPGGAFF. CDR3 nucleotide sequence: TGCAGCGTTGACGACAGAAACCCAGGTGGGGCTTTCTTT.

CDR3 in amino acids: CASRVRTNTEAFF. DNA for the CDR3: TGTGCCAGTCGCGTCCGGACGAACACTGAAGCTTTCTTT. The genes are TRBV28 and TRBJ1-1; the D is unclear. CDR3 length: 13 amino acids. Trimming removed 9 bases at V and 1 base at J, with 12 bases between. The germline CDR1 and CDR2 sequences are MDHEN and SYDVKM.

The chain uses TRBV12-3 or TRBV12-4 and TRBJ2-7; 8 positions agree with TRBD2. V dropped 2 bases and J dropped 6; count of bases not matched to a gene: 3. CDR3 length equals 13 residues. Written as DNA, the CDR3 is TGTGCCAGCAGTTTAAGCGGGAGTGTCGAGCAGTACTTC. Translating it yields CASSLSGSVEQYF.

This clone was seen a single time. For the CDR3, the DNA is TGTGCCAGCAGTTCAGGCAGCTCCTACGAGCAGTACTTC. Its translation: CASSSGSSYEQYF. The chain uses TRBV27 and TRBJ2-7, with D hard to call. Germline CDR1 is MNHEY and CDR2 is SMNVEV (reference sequence). This CDR3 spans 13 amino acids. V lost 4 bases and J 0 bases, leaving 7 bases between the germline ends.

Here the CDR3 DNA reads TGTGCCAGCAGTGAACAGAGATTTTACGAGCAGTACTTC. Protein product: CASSEQRFYEQYF. The rearrangement uses TRBV6-1 and TRBJ2-7; D is unresolved. V lost 2 bases and J lost 4, with 9 bases in between. The germline V gene has CDR1 MNHNS and CDR2 SASEGT. The CDR3 sequence is 13 residues long.

The rearrangement joins TRBV10-3 to TRBJ2-7; TRBD2 is a possible D gene (5 bases). The CDR3 is made up of 14 amino acids. V shed 10 bases and J shed 0 bases, with 16 bases lying between them. Germline CDR1 and CDR2: ENHRY and SYGVKD. CDR3 nucleotide sequence: TGTGCCAGCTTAGCGAAAGAGGCCTCCTACGAGCAGTACTTC. Translating it yields CASLAKEASYEQYF.